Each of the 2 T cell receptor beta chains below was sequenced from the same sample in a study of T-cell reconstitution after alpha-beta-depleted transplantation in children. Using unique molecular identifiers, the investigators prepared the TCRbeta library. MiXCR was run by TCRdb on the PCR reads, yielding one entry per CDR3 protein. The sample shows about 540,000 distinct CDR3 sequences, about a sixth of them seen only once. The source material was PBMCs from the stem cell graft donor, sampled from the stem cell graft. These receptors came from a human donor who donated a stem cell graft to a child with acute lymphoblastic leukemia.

The CDR3 region has the DNA TGTGCCGCGTCCACAGGTCGCTATGGCTACACCTTC. This codes for CAASTGRYGYTF. V and J are TRBV6-5 and TRBJ1-2; possible D gene TRBD1, 5 bases. The CDR3 contains 12 residues. V was pared by 11 bases and J by 4 bases, with 14 bases between. Per germline, CDR1 MNHEY and CDR2 SVGAGI.

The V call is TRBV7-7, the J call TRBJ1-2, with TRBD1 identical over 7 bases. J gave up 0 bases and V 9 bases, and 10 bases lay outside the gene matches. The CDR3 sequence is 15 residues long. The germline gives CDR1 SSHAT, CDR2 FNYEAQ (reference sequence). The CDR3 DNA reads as TGTGCCAGTCCGACCCCCGGGACAGCTAACTATGGCTACACCTTC. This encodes CASPTPGTANYGYTF.